This T cell receptor (beta chain) was recorded in a study of Ad26.COV2.S vaccination and SARS-CoV-2 variants. Note on this clone: Its target is unknown.

Treatment denoted: some 20 received Ad26.COV2.S at low or high dose, single or two shots; roughly five received placebo; per-sample allocation not given. Sampling was done on day 63 after the first vaccine or placebo injection. Sequenced by immunoSEQ multiplex PCR; TCRdb stores in-frame clones only, minus some. The sample shows around 340,000 clones, 80% to 90% of them seen only once. The V end was cut by 0 bases, the J end by 5 bases, with 1 base between. The CDR3 is 11 residues long. Overall study results and limits: Post-vaccination breadth of spike-specific CD8+ and CD4+ T cell responses was reportedly substantial.

This clonotype was sampled from a person between 18 and 59 years old who received the Ad26.COV2.S COVID-19 vaccine or a placebo. The material sequenced was peripheral blood, taken in a trial of Ad26.COV2.S vaccine versus placebo. This chain uses TRBV12-3 or TRBV12-4 with TRBJ1-2; D unresolved. CDR3 protein: CASSLAYGYTF. In nucleotides, the CDR3 is TGTGCCAGCAGTTTAGCGTATGGCTACACCTTC.